A selection of T cell receptor beta chains follows, all from one sample in a study of blood T cell repertoires in COVID-19. The table came from immunoSEQ multiplex PCR; TCRdb's copy has only in-frame clones and leaves some out. Of 250,000 to 300,000 clones listed, more than 85% are singletons. Sequenced: peripheral blood. These receptors were obtained from a man aged 40-55 years with acute or convalescent COVID-19. Each CDR3 is given with its conserved first and last residue. Each record gives: J gene, clone size, D gene, V gene, CDR3 DNA, CDR3 protein. D genes are given only for firm matches. Some rows mark clone size as missing; the rest say once, few, many or name a class of expanded clone.

TRBJ2-7 | - | - | TRBV6-2/TRBV6-3 | TGTGCCAGCAGTTCAGTGACCTACGAGCAGTACTTC | CASSSVTYEQYF
TRBJ1-1 | - | TRBD1 | TRBV11-1 | TGTGCCAGCAGCTCACTAGGACAGGGAGGGGACACTGAAGCTTTCTTT | CASSSLGQGGDTEAFF
TRBJ2-7 | - | TRBD1 | TRBV2 | TGTGCCAGCGAAAAACCGGGACAGTTTAGGGGCTACGAGCAGTACTTC | CASEKPGQFRGYEQYF
TRBJ2-2 | - | TRBD2 | TRBV5-1 | TGCGCCAGCAGCTTGGTCACTAGCGGCACCGGGGAGCTGTTTTTT | CASSLVTSGTGELFF
TRBJ1-5 | - | - | TRBV6-2/TRBV6-3 | TGTGCCAGCAGCCATCACGGGAGCGATCAGCCCCAGCATTTT | CASSHHGSDQPQHF
TRBJ2-3 | - | TRBD2 | TRBV5-4 | TGTGCCAGCAGCTTGGATAACCTAGCGGGGGATACGCAGTATTTT | CASSLDNLAGDTQYF
TRBJ1-3 | - | - | TRBV7-2 | TGTGCCAGCAGCTCCGCCGTTCCAGGGTCTGGAAACACCATATATTTT | CASSSAVPGSGNTIYF
TRBJ1-1 | - | TRBD1 | TRBV12-3/TRBV12-4 | TGTGCCAGCAGCTTCCAGGGGGCTGGGGCTTTCTTT | CASSFQGAGAFF
TRBJ1-2 | few | - | TRBV19 | TGTGCCAGTAGTATTCAGGCGACAGACAACTATGGCTACACCTTC | CASSIQATDNYGYTF
TRBJ2-7 | - | - | TRBV29-1 | TGCAGCGTTGGTCAGGAATCCTACGAGCAGTACTTC | CSVGQESYEQYF
TRBJ1-1 | once | TRBD1 | TRBV19 | TGTGCCAGTAGTAAGGGACAGGCGGCCGGGGGCACTGAAGCTTTCTTT | CASSKGQAAGGTEAFF
TRBJ2-6 | - | - | TRBV7-8 | TGTGCCAGCACGATACGCAAACAGTACTCTGGGGCCAACGTCCTGACTTTC | CASTIRKQYSGANVLTF
TRBJ2-5 | - | - | TRBV3-1/TRBV3-2 | TGTGCCAGCAGCCAAAATCGGCAGGGCCGAGAGACCCAGTACTTC | CASSQNRQGRETQYF
TRBJ1-1 | - | - | TRBV19 | TGTGCCAGTGTCAGTTGGGGGGGGAACACTGAAGCTTTCTTT | CASVSWGGNTEAFF
TRBJ1-3 | - | - | TRBV5-4 | TGTGCCAGCAGCCTCCGAGGAAGGGAGGAAAACACCATATATTTT | CASSLRGREENTIYF
TRBJ2-7 | once | - | TRBV29-1 | TGCAGCGTCGGGAGCTCCTACGAGCAGTACTTC | CSVGSSYEQYF